These 32 T cell receptor beta chains were all obtained from the same sample, sequenced in a study of CD8 T cells in ankylosing spondylitis. One entry per CDR3 protein results from TCRdb running MiXCR on the 5' RACE reads. The repertoire holds approximately 200,000 distinct CDR3 sequences, with about 13% as singletons. The source material was blood, either unsorted or a sorted T cell fraction (not recorded which). Every receptor here comes from a male donor with ankylosing spondylitis or in good health (not recorded which).

V gene TRBV27 combines with J gene TRBJ2-3; D is uncertain. The CDR3 is 14 residues long. CDR1 MNHEY and CDR2 SMNVEV come from the germline V gene (reference sequence). Deletions cut 8 bases from V and 4 bases from J, with 16 bases between. This CDR3 reads CASRSPSSADTQYF. The DNA for the CDR3 is TGTGCCAGCCGCTCCCCTAGTTCCGCAGATACGCAGTATTTT.

J is TRBJ2-3 and V is TRBV7-9, with 7 bases lining up with TRBD2. The CDR3 is made up of 16 amino acids. Trimming at V came to 5 bases and at J to 1 base, leaving 9 bases not matched to a gene. From germline, CDR1 is SEHNR and CDR2 FQNEAQ (reference sequence). The CDR3 nucleotides are TGTGCCAGCAGCGCCAGGGAGCGGGAAGGCACAGATACGCAGTATTTT. It specifies CASSAREREGTDTQYF.

This sequence joins TRBV4-2 and TRBJ2-1; TRBD2 is a possible D gene (6 bases). The germline gives CDR1 LGHNA, CDR2 YNFKEQ. This CDR3 has 16 amino acids. The V end was cut by 0 bases, the J end by 1 base, with 10 bases between. CDR3 in amino acids: CASSQERDLSYNEQFF. CDR3 bases: TGTGCCAGCAGCCAAGAACGGGACTTATCCTACAATGAGCAGTTCTTC.

This clonotype was detected only once. The rearrangement uses TRBV15 and TRBJ2-7, with 8 bases fitting TRBD1. This CDR3 is 14 amino acids long. Unmatched junction bases numbered 2, after V lost 2 bases and J lost 2 bases. Germline V gives CDR1 LNHNV, CDR2 YYDKDF (reference sequence). As DNA, the CDR3 is TGTGCCACCAGCAGACCGGACAGGGCCTACGAGCAGTACTTC. Translated, it gives CATSRPDRAYEQYF.

The gene calls are TRBV2 and TRBJ2-1, with 7 bases fitting TRBD2. V lost 3 bases to trimming and J lost 8 bases; unmatched junction nucleotides: 7. Germline V CDR1 and CDR2: SNHLY, FYNNEI. The CDR3 is 14 residues long. CDR3 in amino acids: CASSDAGAEDEQFF. DNA of the CDR3: TGTGCCAGCAGTGACGCGGGAGCTGAAGATGAGCAGTTCTTC.

The table lists this clonotype with many counts. The rearrangement links TRBV7-9 to TRBJ1-2; D is undetermined. The V and J ends lost 1 base and 8 bases respectively, with 5 bases between them. The germline CDR1 and CDR2 sequences are SEHNR and FQNEAQ (reference sequence). The CDR3 covers 11 residues. CDR3 loop: CASSLGPGYTF. CDR3 bases: TGTGCCAGCAGCTTAGGGCCCGGCTACACCTTC.

For the CDR3, the DNA is TGCGCCAGCAGCCATGTTGGGGGGGCGAGGTCAGCTTTCTTT. Translated, it gives CASSHVGGARSAFF. The J gene is TRBJ1-1, the V gene TRBV4-1, with a tentative D call TRBD1 (6 bases). Trimming removed 3 bases from V and 10 bases from J, with 18 bases in between. Per germline, CDR1 MGHRA and CDR2 YSYEKL. CDR3 length equals 14 residues.

The J gene is TRBJ2-7, the V gene TRBV2; D may be TRBD1 or TRBD2 (5 bases each). The CDR3 is 14 amino acids. V lost 3 bases to trimming and J lost 0 bases, with 9 bases between them. CDR1 and CDR2 (germline): SNHLY, FYNNEI. CDR3 in DNA: TGTGCCAGCAGTGATTCAGGGAGCTCCTACGAGCAGTACTTC. It codes for CASSDSGSSYEQYF. Full variable domain (outside the CDR3, taken from reference TRBV2 and TRBJ2-7): EPEVTQTPSHQVTQMGQEVILRCVPISNHLYFYWYRQILGQKVEFLVSFYNNEISEKSEIFDDQFSVERPDGSNFTLKIRSTKLEDSAMYFCASSDSGSSYEQYFGPGTRLTVT.

There are a few counts of this clonotype. The rearrangement uses TRBV4-1 and TRBJ2-2; weak D call: TRBD1 (6 bases). Germline values: CDR1 MGHRA, CDR2 YSYEKL. The CDR3 totals 14 residues. V lost 2 bases and J lost 3, with 7 bases in between. The CDR3 spells CASSQQGYTGELFF. The DNA for the CDR3 is TGCGCCAGCAGCCAACAGGGGTACACCGGGGAGCTGTTTTTT.

This sequence joins TRBV4-1 and TRBJ1-1; a possible D gene is TRBD1 (6 bases). This CDR3 comprises 13 residues. Trimming removed 2 bases at V and 3 bases at J, with 7 bases between. The germline CDR1 and CDR2 sequences are MGHRA and YSYEKL. The CDR3 DNA is TGCGCCAGCAGCCAAACAGGGCACACTGAAGCTTTCTTT. It encodes CASSQTGHTEAFF.

This clonotype was counted a few times. This rearrangement joins TRBV5-6 to TRBJ2-7; a possible D gene is TRBD1 (6 bases). CDR1 is SGHDT and CDR2 is YYEEEE in the germline V gene. V was pared by 4 bases and J by 4 bases, with 15 bases between. CDR3 length: 14 amino acids. CDR3 in DNA: TGTGCCAGCAGCCCGGACTGGGGGCGGTACGAGCAGTACTTC. Translated: CASSPDWGRYEQYF.

This clonotype occurred a few times. V is TRBV13 and J is TRBJ2-7, with D tentatively TRBD1 or TRBD2 (5 bases each). The CDR3 length is 15 residues. Trimming took 5 bases from V and 2 from J, leaving 16 bases between them. CDR1 and CDR2 from the germline V gene are PRHDT and FYEKMQ (reference sequence). CDR3 nucleotide sequence: TGTGCCAGCAGCCCAGGGACGCATGGAACCTACGAGCAGTACTTC. Encoded protein: CASSPGTHGTYEQYF.

This clonotype appeared a few times. The rearrangement uses TRBV3-1 and TRBJ2-7; TRBD2 matches at 7 bases. Germline CDR1 and CDR2: LGHDT and YNNKEL (reference sequence). The J segment lost 3 bases and the V segment lost 1 base, leaving 6 bases of the junction unmatched. The CDR3 contains 15 residues. In nucleotides, the CDR3 is TGTGCCAGCAGCCAAGTAGCGGGCGGGAGCTACGAGCAGTACTTC. The encoded protein is CASSQVAGGSYEQYF.

In its sample, this clonotype was seen a few times. The chain combines TRBV29-1 with TRBJ1-1; 9 bases agree with TRBD1. J was trimmed by 2 bases and V by 7 bases; bases with no gene match: 11. This CDR3 contains 15 residues. Germline lookup yields CDR1 SQVTM and CDR2 ANQGSEA. CDR3 in amino acids: CSAAGRDRANTEAFF. The CDR3 region has the DNA TGCAGCGCTGCAGGAAGGGACAGGGCTAACACTGAAGCTTTCTTT. The full variable domain, rest sourced from reference TRBV29-1 and TRBJ1-1, is SAVISQKPSRDICQRGTSLTIQCQVDSQVTMMFWYRQQPGQSLTLIATANQGSEATYESGFVIDKFPISRPNLTFSTLTVSNMSPEDSSIYLCSAAGRDRANTEAFFGQGTRLTVV.

This clonotype was counted many times. The chain employs TRBV2 and TRBJ2-1; no firm D call. Trimming removed 1 base at V and 2 bases at J, with 9 bases between. The CDR3 contains 15 residues. From germline, CDR1 is SNHLY and CDR2 FYNNEI. CDR3 nucleotides: TGTGCCAGCAGTGAAGGTCAGGTTACCTACAATGAGCAGTTCTTC. Protein sequence: CASSEGQVTYNEQFF.

Remarks on this clonotype: No conserved phenylalanine or tryptophan ends this CDR3, so it is likely a read error. The CDR3 spells CASSPLGATDTQYL. As DNA, the CDR3 is TGTGCCAGCAGCCCACTGGGGGCCACAGATACGCAGTATCTT. The chain combines TRBV7-8 with TRBJ2-3, with D tentatively TRBD1 (6 bases). The CDR3 runs to 14 residues. Trimming removed 5 bases from V and 2 bases from J, with 11 bases in between. The germline gives CDR1 SGHVS, CDR2 FQNEAQ.

This clonotype has only a few counts. The CDR3 spells CASSLRLAGGSTDTQYF. The CDR3 DNA follows: TGCGCCAGCAGCTTGAGGCTAGCGGGAGGTAGCACAGATACGCAGTATTTT. The rearrangement uses TRBV5-1 and TRBJ2-3, with 11 bases matching TRBD2. From germline, CDR1 is SGHRS and CDR2 YFSETQ. This CDR3 region has 17 residues. Trimming at V came to 1 base and at J to 0 bases, leaving 4 bases not matched to a gene. Based on the CDR3 plus reference TRBV5-1 and TRBJ2-3, the full variable domain is KAGVTQTPRYLIKTRGQQVTLSCSPISGHRSVSWYQQTPGQGLQFLFEYFSETQRNKGNFPGRFSGRQFSNSRSEMNVSTLELGDSALYLCASSLRLAGGSTDTQYFGPGTRLTVL.

This clonotype was counted between two and nine times. This chain connects TRBV3-1 to TRBJ2-7; possible D gene TRBD2, 6 bases. Germline CDR1 is LGHDT and CDR2 is YNNKEL (reference sequence). V was pared by 1 base and J by 6 bases, with 13 bases between. There are 14 residues in the CDR3. The CDR3 sequence: CASSQGGGVAEQYF. As DNA, the CDR3 is TGTGCCAGCAGCCAAGGCGGAGGGGTTGCCGAGCAGTACTTC.

This chain links TRBV10-3 with TRBJ2-1; unclear D gene. With 2 bases removed from V and 10 bases from J, the gap between germline ends came to 15 bases. Germline CDR1 ENHRY, CDR2 SYGVKD. The CDR3 length is 14 residues. The CDR3: CAISEPTRPGEQFF. CDR3 nucleotides: TGTGCCATCAGTGAGCCGACCCGACCCGGGGAGCAGTTCTTC.

This clonotype was detected a few times. V and J are TRBV11-2 and TRBJ2-5; 14 bases are a match to TRBD2. From germline, CDR1 is SGHAT and CDR2 FQNNGV. Trimming removed 5 bases from V and 0 bases from J; junction bases left unmatched: 8. The CDR3 runs 18 residues. The CDR3 sequence: CASSRGTSGSLYQETQYF. CDR3 bases: TGTGCCAGCAGCCGTGGGACTAGCGGGAGCTTGTACCAAGAGACCCAGTACTTC.

This clonotype was picked up a small number of times. V usage is TRBV12-3 or TRBV12-4 and J usage is TRBJ2-3; 11 bases line up with TRBD1. The CDR3 length is 18 residues. V was pared by 6 bases and J by 3 bases, with 14 bases of the junction left unmatched. CDR3 amino acids: CASSGQGAQVFWTDTQYF. The DNA for the CDR3 is TGTGCCAGCAGCGGACAGGGGGCGCAGGTATTTTGGACAGATACGCAGTATTTT.

CDR3: CATSLGRSYTEPLYNTEAFF. The CDR3 bases are TGTGCCACCAGTCTAGGTCGGTCGTACACTGAACCTCTCTATAACACTGAAGCTTTCTTT. The genes are TRBV15 and TRBJ1-1; D ambiguous. Germline V gives CDR1 LNHNV, CDR2 YYDKDF (reference sequence). The ends were cut back, 6 bases at V and 2 bases at J, with 31 bases in the middle. The CDR3 spans 20 residues.

This clonotype has a handful of counts. This chain uses TRBV7-9 with TRBJ2-7, with a possible D match to TRBD2 (7 bases). The V end lost 1 base, the J end lost 7 bases, and 11 bases lay between the germline ends. The CDR3 consists of 13 residues. The V gene's germline CDR1 is SEHNR and CDR2 FQNEAQ (reference sequence). Here the CDR3 reads CASSLGGGREQYF. The CDR3 coding sequence is TGTGCCAGCAGCTTAGGGGGGGGGCGTGAGCAGTACTTC. The full variable domain, rest sourced from reference TRBV7-9 and TRBJ2-7, is DTGVSQNPRHKITKRGQNVTFRCDPISEHNRLYWYRQTLGQGPEFLTYFQNEAQLEKSRLLSDRFSAERPKGSFSTLEIQRTEQGDSAMYLCASSLGGGREQYFGPGTRLTVT.

This clonotype was observed a handful of times. The DNA for the CDR3 is TGCGCCAGCAGCCAAGAAGGCGATAGCAATCAGCCCCAGCATTTT. Translated, it gives CASSQEGDSNQPQHF. The rearrangement joins TRBV4-1 to TRBJ1-5; D gene unclear. The CDR3 is made up of 15 amino acids. The V gene's germline CDR1 is MGHRA and CDR2 YSYEKL. V lost 0 bases, J lost 0 bases, and 6 bases lay in between.

This clonotype has at least ten counts. The DNA for the CDR3 is TGTGCCAGCAGCCAAGACCTCGGAGTCGGGACAGACACTGAAGCTTTCTTT. Translation: CASSQDLGVGTDTEAFF. The V call is TRBV4-2, the J call TRBJ1-1, with 7 bases identical to TRBD1. The ends lost 0 bases at V and 3 bases at J; junction bases unmatched: 10. The CDR3 has 17 amino acids. Per the germline V gene, CDR1 is LGHNA and CDR2 is YNFKEQ.

This clonotype was counted a few times. V and J are TRBV12-3 or TRBV12-4 and TRBJ1-1; D gene ambiguous. V was trimmed by 1 base and J by 2 bases, leaving 8 bases between them. The CDR3 extends over 14 amino acids. The CDR3 sequence is CASSLVQTNTEAFF. In DNA, the CDR3 is TGTGCCAGCAGTTTAGTCCAGACAAACACTGAAGCTTTCTTT.

In this sample, this clonotype turned up a few times. A read error may account for a junction end that differs from germline. The V call is TRBV27, the J call TRBJ2-7; TRBD1 matches at 9 bases. The CDR3 consists of 15 residues. Germline V CDR1 and CDR2: MNHEY, SMNVEV (reference sequence). The CDR3 loop is CASSISTGGYYEQYF. The DNA of the CDR3 is TGTGCCAGCAGTATATCAACAGGGGGCTACTACGAGCAGTACTTC.

The V call is TRBV29-1, the J call TRBJ2-7, with D possibly called TRBD1 or TRBD2 (5 bases each). V shed 5 bases and J shed 6 bases, with 17 bases lying between them. The germline V gene encodes CDR1 SQVTM and CDR2 ANQGSEA. The CDR3 is 13 residues long. The CDR3 here is CSVPGRDPREQYF. The CDR3 bases are TGCAGCGTTCCTGGCAGGGACCCCCGCGAGCAGTACTTC.

In this sample, this clonotype turned up many times. The chain couples TRBV12-3 or TRBV12-4 to TRBJ2-1, with 14 bases lining up with TRBD2. J lost 3 bases, V lost 5 bases, and 3 bases had no gene match. The CDR3 is made up of 16 amino acids. The CDR3 sequence is CASSGLAGGNYNEQFF. The CDR3 DNA is TGTGCCAGCAGTGGACTAGCGGGAGGTAACTACAATGAGCAGTTCTTC.

The V and J genes are TRBV5-1 and TRBJ2-2; perhaps TRBD1 as D (5 bases). Germline lookup yields CDR1 SGHRS and CDR2 YFSETQ. The CDR3 length is 15 residues. V shed 0 bases and J shed 3 bases, with 9 bases lying between them. CDR3 in amino acids: CASSLEGIDTGELFF. DNA for the CDR3: TGCGCCAGCAGCTTGGAGGGGATCGACACCGGGGAGCTGTTTTTT.

CDR3 loop: CAITAGDYGYTF. CDR3 nucleotide sequence: TGTGCCATCACCGCAGGGGACTATGGCTACACCTTC. This sequence joins TRBV10-3 and TRBJ1-2, with a tentative D call TRBD1 (6 bases). Germline V gene lookup returns CDR1 ENHRY and CDR2 SYGVKD. The CDR3 spans 12 residues. V was shortened by 7 bases and J by 3 bases, with 9 bases between the two germline ends.

The gene calls are TRBV2 and TRBJ2-3; no clear D. V lost 6 bases and J lost 0, with 7 bases in between. CDR3 length: 13 residues. Germline CDR1 reads SNHLY; CDR2 reads FYNNEI. CDR3 in amino acids: CASRGSSTDTQYF. CDR3 nucleotides: TGTGCCAGCAGGGGTTCAAGCACAGATACGCAGTATTTT.